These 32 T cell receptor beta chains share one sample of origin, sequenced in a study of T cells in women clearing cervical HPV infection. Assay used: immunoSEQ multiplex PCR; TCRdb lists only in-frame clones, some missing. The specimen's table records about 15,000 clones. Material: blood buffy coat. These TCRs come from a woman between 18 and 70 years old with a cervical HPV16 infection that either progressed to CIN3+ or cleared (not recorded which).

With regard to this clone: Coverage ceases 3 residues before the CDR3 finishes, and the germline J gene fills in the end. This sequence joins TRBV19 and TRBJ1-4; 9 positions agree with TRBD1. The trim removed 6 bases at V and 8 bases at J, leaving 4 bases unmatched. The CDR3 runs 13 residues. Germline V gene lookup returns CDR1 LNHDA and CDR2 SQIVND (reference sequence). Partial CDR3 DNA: TGTGCCAGTAGGTGGACAGGGGTGGAAAAA. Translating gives CASRWTGVEK. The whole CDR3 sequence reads CASRWTGVEKLFF.

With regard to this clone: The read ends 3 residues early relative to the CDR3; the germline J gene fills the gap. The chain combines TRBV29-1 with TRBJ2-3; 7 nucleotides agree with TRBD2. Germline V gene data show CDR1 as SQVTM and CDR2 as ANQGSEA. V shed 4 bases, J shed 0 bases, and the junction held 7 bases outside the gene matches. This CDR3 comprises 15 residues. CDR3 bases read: TGCAGCGTTGCGGCTAGCGGATCTAGCACAGATACG. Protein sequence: CSVAASGSSTDT. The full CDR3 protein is CSVAASGSSTDTQYF.

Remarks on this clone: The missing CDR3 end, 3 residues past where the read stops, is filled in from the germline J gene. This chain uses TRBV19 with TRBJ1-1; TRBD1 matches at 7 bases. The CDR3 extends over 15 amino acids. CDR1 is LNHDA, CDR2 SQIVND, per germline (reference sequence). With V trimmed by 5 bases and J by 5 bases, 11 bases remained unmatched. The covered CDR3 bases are TGTGCCAGTAGTCCACCGACAGGGATAGGGACTGAA. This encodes CASSPPTGIGTE. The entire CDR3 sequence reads CASSPPTGIGTEAFF.

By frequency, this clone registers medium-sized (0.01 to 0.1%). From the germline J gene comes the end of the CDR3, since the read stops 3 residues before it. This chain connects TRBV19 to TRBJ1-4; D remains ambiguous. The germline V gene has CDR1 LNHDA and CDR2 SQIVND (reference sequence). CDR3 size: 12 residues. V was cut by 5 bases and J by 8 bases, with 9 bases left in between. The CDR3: CASSSGWEKLFF. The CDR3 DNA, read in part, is TGTGCCAGTAGTTCAGGATGGGAAAAA.

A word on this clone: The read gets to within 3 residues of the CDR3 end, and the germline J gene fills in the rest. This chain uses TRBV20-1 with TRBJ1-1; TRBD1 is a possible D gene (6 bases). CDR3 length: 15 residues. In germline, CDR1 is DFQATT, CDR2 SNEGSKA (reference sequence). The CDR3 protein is CSARNAQEGVQEAFF. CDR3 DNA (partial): TGCAGTGCTAGAAATGCACAGGAGGGGGTCCAGGAA.

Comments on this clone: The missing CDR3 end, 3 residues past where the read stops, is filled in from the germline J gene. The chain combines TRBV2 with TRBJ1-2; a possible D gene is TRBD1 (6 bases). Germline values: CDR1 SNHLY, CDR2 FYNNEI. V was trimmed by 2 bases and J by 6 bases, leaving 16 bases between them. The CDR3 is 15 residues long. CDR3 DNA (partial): TGTGCCAGCAGTGAAACCCCCAACAGGGTAAATGGC. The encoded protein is CASSETPNRVNG. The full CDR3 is CASSETPNRVNGYTF. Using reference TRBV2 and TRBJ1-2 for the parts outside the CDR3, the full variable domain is EPEVTQTPSHQVTQMGQEVILRCVPISNHLYFYWYRQILGQKVEFLVSFYNNEISEKSEIFDDQFSVERPDGSNFTLKIRSTKLEDSAMYFCASSETPNRVNGYTFGSGTRLTVV.

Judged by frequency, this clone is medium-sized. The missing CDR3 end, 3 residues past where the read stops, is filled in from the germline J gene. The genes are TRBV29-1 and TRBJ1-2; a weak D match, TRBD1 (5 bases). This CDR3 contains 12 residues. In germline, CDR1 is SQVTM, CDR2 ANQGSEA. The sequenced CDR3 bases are TGCAGCGTCCCGGGCCTCCCAGGGGGC. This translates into CSVPGLPGG. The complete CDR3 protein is CSVPGLPGGYTF.

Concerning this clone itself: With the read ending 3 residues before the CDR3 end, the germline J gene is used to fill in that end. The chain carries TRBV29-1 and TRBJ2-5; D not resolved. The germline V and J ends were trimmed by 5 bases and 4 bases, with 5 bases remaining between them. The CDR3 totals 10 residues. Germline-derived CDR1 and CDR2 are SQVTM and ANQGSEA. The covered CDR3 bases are TGCAGCGTTCTCGGAGAGACC. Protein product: CSVLGET. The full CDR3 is CSVLGETQYF.

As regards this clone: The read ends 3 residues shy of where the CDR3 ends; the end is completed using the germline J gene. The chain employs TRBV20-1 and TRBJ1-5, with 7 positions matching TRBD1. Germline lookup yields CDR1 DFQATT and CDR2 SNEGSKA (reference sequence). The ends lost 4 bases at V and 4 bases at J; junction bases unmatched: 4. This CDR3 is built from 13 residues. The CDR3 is CSAIDRVNQPQHF. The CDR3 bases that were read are TGCAGTGCTATTGACAGGGTAAATCAGCCC.

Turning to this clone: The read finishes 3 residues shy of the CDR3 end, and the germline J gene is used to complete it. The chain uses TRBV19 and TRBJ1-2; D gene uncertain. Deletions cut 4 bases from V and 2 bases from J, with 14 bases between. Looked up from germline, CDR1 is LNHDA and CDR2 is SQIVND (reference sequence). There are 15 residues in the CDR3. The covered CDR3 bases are TGTGCCAGTAGTACCAATGCGGGGTGGAACTATGGC. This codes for CASSTNAGWNYG. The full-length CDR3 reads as CASSTNAGWNYGYTF. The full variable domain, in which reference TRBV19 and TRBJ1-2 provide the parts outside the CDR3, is DGGITQSPKYLFRKEGQNVTLSCEQNLNHDAMYWYRQDPGQGLRLIYYSQIVNDFQKGDIAEGYSVSREKKESFPLTVTSAQKNPTAFYLCASSTNAGWNYGYTFGSGTRLTVV.

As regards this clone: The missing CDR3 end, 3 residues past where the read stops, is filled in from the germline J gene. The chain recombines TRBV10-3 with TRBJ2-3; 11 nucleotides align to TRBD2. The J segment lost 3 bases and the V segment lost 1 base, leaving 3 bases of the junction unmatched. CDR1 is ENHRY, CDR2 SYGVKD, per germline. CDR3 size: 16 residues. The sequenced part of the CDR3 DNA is TGTGCCATCAGTGAGTTTAGCGGGGGGGCAACAGATACG. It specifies CAISEFSGGATDT. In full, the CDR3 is CAISEFSGGATDTQYF.

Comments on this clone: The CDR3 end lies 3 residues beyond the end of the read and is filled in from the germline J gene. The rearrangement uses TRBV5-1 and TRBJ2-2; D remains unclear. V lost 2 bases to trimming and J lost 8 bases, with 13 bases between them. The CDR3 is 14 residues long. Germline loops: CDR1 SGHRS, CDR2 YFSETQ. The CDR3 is CASSFWATEGELFF. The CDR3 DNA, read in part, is TGCGCCAGCAGCTTCTGGGCCACGGAGGGGGAG.

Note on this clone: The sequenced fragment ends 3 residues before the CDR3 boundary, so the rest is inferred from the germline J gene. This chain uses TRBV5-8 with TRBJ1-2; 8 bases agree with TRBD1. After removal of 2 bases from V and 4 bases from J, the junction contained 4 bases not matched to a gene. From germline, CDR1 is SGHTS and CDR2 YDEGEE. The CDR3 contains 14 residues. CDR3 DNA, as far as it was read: TGTGCCAGCAGCTTCCGGACAGGGCGCTATGGC. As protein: CASSFRTGRYG. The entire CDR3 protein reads CASSFRTGRYGYTF.

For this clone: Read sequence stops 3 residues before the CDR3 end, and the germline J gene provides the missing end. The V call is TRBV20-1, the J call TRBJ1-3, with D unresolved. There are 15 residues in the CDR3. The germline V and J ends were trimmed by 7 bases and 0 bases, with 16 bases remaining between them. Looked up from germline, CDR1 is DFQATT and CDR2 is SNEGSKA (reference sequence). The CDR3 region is CSVPVLSLSGNTIYF. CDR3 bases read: TGCAGTGTCCCGGTGCTGAGTCTCTCTGGAAACACC.

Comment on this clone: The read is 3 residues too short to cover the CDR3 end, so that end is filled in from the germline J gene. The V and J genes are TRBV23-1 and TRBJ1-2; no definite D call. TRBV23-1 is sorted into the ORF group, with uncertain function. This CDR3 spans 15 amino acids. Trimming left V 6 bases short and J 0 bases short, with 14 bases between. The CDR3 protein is CASRSAGRANYGYTF. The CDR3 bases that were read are TGCGCCAGCAGGTCGGCGGGGAGAGCTAACTATGGC.

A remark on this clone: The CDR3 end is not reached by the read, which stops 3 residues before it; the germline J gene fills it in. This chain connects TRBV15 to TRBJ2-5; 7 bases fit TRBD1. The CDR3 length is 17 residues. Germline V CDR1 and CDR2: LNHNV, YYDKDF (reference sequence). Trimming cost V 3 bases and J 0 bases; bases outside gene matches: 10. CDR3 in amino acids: CATSRRATGTDQETQYF. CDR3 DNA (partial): TGTGCCACCAGCAGGAGAGCCACCGGGACAGACCAAGAGACC.

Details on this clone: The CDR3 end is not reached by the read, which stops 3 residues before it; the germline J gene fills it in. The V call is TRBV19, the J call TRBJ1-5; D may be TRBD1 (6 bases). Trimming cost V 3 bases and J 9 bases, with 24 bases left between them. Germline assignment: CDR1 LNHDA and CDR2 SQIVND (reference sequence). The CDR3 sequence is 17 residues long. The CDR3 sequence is CASSIQGGVTVNWPQHF. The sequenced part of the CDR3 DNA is TGTGCCAGTAGTATCCAAGGGGGGGTGACAGTTAACTGGCCC.

The covered CDR3 bases are TGTGCCAGCAGCTTCCTCCCTGCACAAGGAAACACC. It encodes CASSFLPAQGNT. The entire CDR3 protein is CASSFLPAQGNTIYF. The chain joins TRBV5-6 to TRBJ1-3; unclear D gene. Coverage ceases 3 residues before the CDR3 finishes, and the germline J gene fills in the end. V was cut by 2 bases and J by 4 bases, with 13 bases left in between. Per germline, CDR1 SGHDT and CDR2 YYEEEE. This CDR3 is built from 15 residues. The full variable domain, with the rest looked up from reference TRBV5-6 and TRBJ1-3, is DAGVTQSPTHLIKTRGQQVTLRCSPKSGHDTVSWYQQALGQGPQFIFQYYEEEERQRGNFPDRFSGHQFPNYSSELNVNALLLGDSALYLCASSFLPAQGNTIYFGEGSWLTVV.

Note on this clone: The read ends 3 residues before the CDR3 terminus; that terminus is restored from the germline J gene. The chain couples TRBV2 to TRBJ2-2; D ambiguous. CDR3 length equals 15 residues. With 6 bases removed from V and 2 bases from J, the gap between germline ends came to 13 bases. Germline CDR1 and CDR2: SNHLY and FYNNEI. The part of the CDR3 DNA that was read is TGTGCCAGCAGCGCCACAGAGATTAACACCGGGGAG. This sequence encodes CASSATEINTGE. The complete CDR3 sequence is CASSATEINTGELFF.

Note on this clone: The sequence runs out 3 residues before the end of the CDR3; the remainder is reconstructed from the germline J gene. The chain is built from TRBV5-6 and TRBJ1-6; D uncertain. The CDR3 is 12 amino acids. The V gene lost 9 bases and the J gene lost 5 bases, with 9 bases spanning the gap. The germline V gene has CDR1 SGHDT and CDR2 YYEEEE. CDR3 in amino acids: CATRVHNSPLHF. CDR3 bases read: TGTGCCACTAGAGTCCATAATTCACCC.

CDR3 residues: CAWSVKGAAISYGYTF. The DNA read from the CDR3 is TGTGCCTGGAGTGTTAAGGGGGCTGCGATAAGCTATGGC. The chain recombines TRBV30 with TRBJ1-2; 7 bases map to TRBD1. The CDR3 end is not reached by the read, which stops 3 residues before it; the germline J gene fills it in. Germline trimming cut 0 bases from V and 4 bases from J; bases unmatched to any gene: 11. The germline CDR1 and CDR2 sequences are GTSNPN and SVGIG (reference sequence). CDR3 length: 16 amino acids.

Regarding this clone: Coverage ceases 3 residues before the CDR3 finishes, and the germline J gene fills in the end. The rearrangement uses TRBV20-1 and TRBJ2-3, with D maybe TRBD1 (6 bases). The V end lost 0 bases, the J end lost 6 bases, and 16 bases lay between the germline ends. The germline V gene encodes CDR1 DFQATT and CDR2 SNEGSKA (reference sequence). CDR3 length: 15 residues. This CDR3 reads CSARDSGTTSDTQYF. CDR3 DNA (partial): TGCAGTGCTAGAGATTCCGGGACAACTTCGGATACG.

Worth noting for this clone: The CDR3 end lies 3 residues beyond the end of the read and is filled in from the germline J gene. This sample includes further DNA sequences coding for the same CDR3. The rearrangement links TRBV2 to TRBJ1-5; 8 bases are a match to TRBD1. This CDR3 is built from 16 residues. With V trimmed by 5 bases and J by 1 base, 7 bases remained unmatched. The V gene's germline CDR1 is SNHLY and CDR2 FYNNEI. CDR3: CASSLQGGRSNQPQHF. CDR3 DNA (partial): TGTGCCAGCAGTTTACAGGGGGGAAGGAGCAATCAGCCC.

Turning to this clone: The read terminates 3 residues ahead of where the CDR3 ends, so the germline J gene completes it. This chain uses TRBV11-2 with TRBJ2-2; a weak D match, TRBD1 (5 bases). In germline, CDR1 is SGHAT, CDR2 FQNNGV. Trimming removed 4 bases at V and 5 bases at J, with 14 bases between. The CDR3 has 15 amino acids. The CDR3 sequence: CASSSGILQTGELFF. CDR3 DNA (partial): TGTGCCAGCAGCTCAGGGATTTTACAGACCGGGGAG.

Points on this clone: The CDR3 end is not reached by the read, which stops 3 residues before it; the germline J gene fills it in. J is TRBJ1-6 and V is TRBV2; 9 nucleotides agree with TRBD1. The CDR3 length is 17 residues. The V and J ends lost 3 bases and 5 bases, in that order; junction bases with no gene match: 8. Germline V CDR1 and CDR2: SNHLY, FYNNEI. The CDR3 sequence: CASSDFTGGANNSPLHF. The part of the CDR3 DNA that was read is TGTGCCAGCAGTGACTTTACAGGGGGCGCGAATAATTCACCC.

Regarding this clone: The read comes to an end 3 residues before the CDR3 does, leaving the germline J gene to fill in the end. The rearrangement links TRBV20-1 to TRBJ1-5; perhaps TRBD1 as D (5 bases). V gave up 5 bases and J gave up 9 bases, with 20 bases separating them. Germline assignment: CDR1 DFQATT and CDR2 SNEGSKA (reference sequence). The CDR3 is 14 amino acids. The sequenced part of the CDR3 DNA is TGCAGTGCTGACACCCCGGGTCCCCAGGGGCCC. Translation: CSADTPGPQGP. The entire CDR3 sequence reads CSADTPGPQGPQHF.

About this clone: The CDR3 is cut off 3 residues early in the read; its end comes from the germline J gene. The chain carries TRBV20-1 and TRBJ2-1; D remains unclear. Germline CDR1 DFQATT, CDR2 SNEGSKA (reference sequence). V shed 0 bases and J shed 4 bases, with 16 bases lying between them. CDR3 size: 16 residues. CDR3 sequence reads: CSARDSRRSLYNEQFF. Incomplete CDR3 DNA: TGCAGTGCTAGAGATTCTCGGCGGTCCCTATACAATGAG.

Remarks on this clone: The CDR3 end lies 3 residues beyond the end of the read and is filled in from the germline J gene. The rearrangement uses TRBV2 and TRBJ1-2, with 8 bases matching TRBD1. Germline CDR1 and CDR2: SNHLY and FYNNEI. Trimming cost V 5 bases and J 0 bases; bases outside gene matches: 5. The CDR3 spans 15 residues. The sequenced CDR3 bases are TGTGCCAGCAGTCTAAACAGGGGGACTAACTATGGC. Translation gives CASSLNRGTNYG. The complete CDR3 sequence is CASSLNRGTNYGYTF.

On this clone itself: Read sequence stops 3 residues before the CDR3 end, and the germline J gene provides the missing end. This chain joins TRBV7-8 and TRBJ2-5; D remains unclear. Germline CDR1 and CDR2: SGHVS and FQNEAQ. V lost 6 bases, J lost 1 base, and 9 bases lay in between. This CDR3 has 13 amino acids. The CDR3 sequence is CASRDTFQETQYF. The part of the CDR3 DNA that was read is TGTGCCAGCAGAGACACTTTCCAAGAGACC. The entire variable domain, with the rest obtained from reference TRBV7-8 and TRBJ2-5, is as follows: GAGVSQSPRYKVAKRGQDVALRCDPISGHVSLFWYQQALGQGPEFLTYFQNEAQLDKSGLPSDRFFAERPEGSVSTLKIQRTQQEDSAVYLCASRDTFQETQYFGPGTRLLVL.

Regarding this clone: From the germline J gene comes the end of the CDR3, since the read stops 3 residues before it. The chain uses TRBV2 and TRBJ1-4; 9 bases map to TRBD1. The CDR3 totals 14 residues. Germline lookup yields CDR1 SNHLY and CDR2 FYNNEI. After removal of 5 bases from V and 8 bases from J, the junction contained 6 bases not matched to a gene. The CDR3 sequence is CASSSDRGTEKLFF. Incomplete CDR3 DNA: TGTGCCAGCAGTTCCGACAGGGGGACCGAAAAA.

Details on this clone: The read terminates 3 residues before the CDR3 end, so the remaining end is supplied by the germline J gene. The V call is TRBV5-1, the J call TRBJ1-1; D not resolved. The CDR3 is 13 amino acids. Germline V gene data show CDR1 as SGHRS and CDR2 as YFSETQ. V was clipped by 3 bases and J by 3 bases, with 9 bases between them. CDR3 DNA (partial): TGCGCCAGCAGCTGGGCGTCCCACACTGAA. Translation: CASSWASHTE. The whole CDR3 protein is CASSWASHTEAFF. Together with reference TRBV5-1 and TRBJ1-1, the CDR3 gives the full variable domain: KAGVTQTPRYLIKTRGQQVTLSCSPISGHRSVSWYQQTPGQGLQFLFEYFSETQRNKGNFPGRFSGRQFSNSRSEMNVSTLELGDSALYLCASSWASHTEAFFGQGTRLTVV.

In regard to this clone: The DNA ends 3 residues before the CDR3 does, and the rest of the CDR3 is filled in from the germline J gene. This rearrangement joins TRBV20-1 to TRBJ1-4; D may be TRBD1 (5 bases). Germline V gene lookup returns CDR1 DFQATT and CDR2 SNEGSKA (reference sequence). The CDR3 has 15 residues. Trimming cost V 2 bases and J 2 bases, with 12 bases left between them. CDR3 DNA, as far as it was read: TGCAGTGCTAGAAGTAACAGGATTACTAATGAAAAA. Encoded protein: CSARSNRITNEK. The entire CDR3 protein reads CSARSNRITNEKLFF.